The rows below give T cell receptor beta chains drawn from one sample of a study of OX40 agonist ivuxolimab in advanced cancers. TCRdb's copy holds only in-frame clones and misses some; the assay was immunoSEQ multiplex PCR. The sample includes more than 30,000 clones, around 85% of them seen just once. The material sequenced was CD4+ or CD8+ T cells sorted from blood, taken in a trial of the OX40 agonist ivuxolimab. All receptors derive from an adult with an advanced solid tumor such as melanoma, head and neck, liver or kidney cancer. Both conserved end residues are part of each CDR3. D genes are given only for firm matches. The size of a clone is reported for some rows only, either as once, few or many, or as a class for expanded clones.

>.|TRBJ1-1|TRBV5-1|.
CASSLTGLSSEAFF
TGCGCCAGCAGCTTAACCGGGCTCTCGAGTGAAGCTTTCTTT
>TRBD2|TRBJ2-7|TRBV29-1|.
CSVEGGGLSYEQYF
TGCAGCGTTGAAGGCGGGGGGTTATCGTACGAGCAGTACTTC
>.|TRBJ2-7|TRBV5-1|.
CASSPGSRSSYEQYF
TGCGCCAGCAGCCCCGGGAGTAGAAGCTCCTACGAGCAGTACTTC
>.|TRBJ1-4|TRBV18|.
CASSPRQTNEKLFF
TGTGCCAGCTCACCTAGACAGACTAATGAAAAACTGTTTTTT
>TRBD1|TRBJ1-6|TRBV5-1|.
CASSREGQGNSPLHF
TGCGCCAGCAGCAGGGAGGGACAGGGAAATTCACCCCTCCACTTT
>.|TRBJ1-1|TRBV28|.
CASSLQWGIAEAFF
TGTGCCAGCAGCCTGCAATGGGGAATAGCGGAAGCTTTCTTT
>TRBD2|TRBJ2-5|TRBV5-6|.
CASSSGSSGGIQETQYF
TGTGCCAGCAGCTCTGGGAGTAGCGGGGGGATACAAGAGACCCAGTACTTC
>TRBD2|TRBJ2-3|TRBV7-8|.
CASSLALAGAFTDTQYF
TGTGCCAGCAGCTTAGCCCTAGCGGGGGCCTTCACAGATACGCAGTATTTT
>TRBD2|TRBJ2-3|TRBV7-2|.
CASSSLTSGGADTQYF
TGTGCCAGCAGCTCCCTTACTAGCGGGGGGGCAGATACGCAGTATTTT
>.|TRBJ2-5|TRBV2|.
CASITFDNQETQYF
TGTGCCAGCATAACTTTTGATAACCAAGAGACCCAGTACTTC
>.|TRBJ2-3|TRBV5-1|.
CASSLTTGTDTDTQYF
TGCGCCAGCAGCTTAACCACGGGGACTGACACAGATACGCAGTATTTT
>TRBD1|TRBJ2-1|TRBV11-3|few
CASSQGDTGEQFF
TGTGCCAGCAGCCAGGGGGATACGGGCGAGCAGTTCTTC
>.|TRBJ2-1|TRBV11-2|.
CASSLDRTGHEQFF
TGTGCCAGCAGCTTAGACCGAACAGGGCATGAGCAGTTCTTC
>.|TRBJ1-1|TRBV7-9|.
CASSLWGRTEAFF
TGTGCCAGCAGCTTATGGGGCCGCACTGAAGCTTTCTTT
>.|TRBJ2-7|TRBV28|once
CASSFSQDYTYEQYF
TGTGCCAGCAGTTTTTCACAGGACTATACCTACGAGCAGTACTTC
>TRBD1|TRBJ1-5|TRBV2|few
CASSPTPYTTGNSNQPQHF
TGTGCCAGCAGTCCCACCCCCTACACGACAGGGAATAGCAATCAGCCCCAGCATTTT
>TRBD1|TRBJ1-4|TRBV5-1|.
CASSSGTGQHEKLFF
TGCGCCAGCAGCTCAGGGACAGGGCAGCATGAAAAACTGTTTTTT
>.|TRBJ1-2|TRBV6-5|.
CASSDMGGGYTF
TGTGCCAGCAGTGACATGGGGGGCGGCTACACCTTC
>TRBD1|TRBJ1-5|TRBV19|.
CASSPPTWTGESKGQPQHF
TGTGCCAGTAGTCCCCCGACATGGACAGGGGAGAGTAAAGGTCAGCCCCAGCATTTT
>.|TRBJ1-1|TRBV4-2|.
CASSQYNRGRLNTEAFF
TGTGCCAGCAGCCAATATAACCGGGGGAGACTAAACACTGAAGCTTTCTTT